These T cell receptor beta chains were read from a single sample in a study of blood T cell repertoires in COVID-19. Sequencing was performed with immunoSEQ multiplex PCR; in TCRdb, only in-frame clones are kept and a portion is missing. The data show some 200,000 clones, approximately 84% seen once. Input material: peripheral blood. The receptors were sampled from a woman aged 60-75 years with acute or convalescent COVID-19. Each CDR3 is given with its conserved first and last residue. The listing skips clone size in some rows; elsewhere it reads once, few, many or a size class.

>TRBJ1-3|TRBV19|.
CASSASGGAGGNTIYF
>TRBJ1-2|TRBV6-5|.
CASRTDRLGADGYTF
>TRBJ2-1|TRBV7-2|.
CASSLVLAGRRQFF
>TRBJ2-7|TRBV5-4|.
CASSLAGVSSYEQYF
>TRBJ1-4|TRBV5-4|.
CASSPHVGGSGEKLFF
>TRBJ2-5|TRBV5-1|.
CASSLAGQYQETQYF
>TRBJ2-1|TRBV20-1|.
CSALLNEQFF
>TRBJ1-5|TRBV2|.
CASSGSSVPQHF
>TRBJ2-7|TRBV7-2|.
CASSSGAPYEQYF
>TRBJ1-4|TRBV27|.
CASSSTLRDRDEKLFF
>TRBJ1-3|TRBV3-1/TRBV3-2|.
CASSQFGQSISGNTIYF
>TRBJ1-2|TRBV19|.
CASSPQRQGNYGYTF
>TRBJ2-1|TRBV3-1/TRBV3-2|.
CASSHRGLVQNEQFF
>TRBJ1-1|TRBV29-1|.
CSVFKGGLRTFTTEAFF
>TRBJ1-2|TRBV28|.
CASSVSNYGYTF
>TRBJ1-2|TRBV7-3|.
CASSLKDRDPYGYTF
>TRBJ1-2|TRBV5-1|.
CASSVQGAGGYTF
>TRBJ1-1|TRBV28|.
CASSPGTGDVAFF
>TRBJ2-7|TRBV6-1|once
CASSEAPGSYEQYF
>TRBJ2-7|TRBV6-5|.
CASRYSGTGTYEQYF
>TRBJ2-1|TRBV20-1|.
CSASLRLSFSEQFF
>TRBJ1-1|TRBV15|.
CATSRDRGQGNTEAFF
>TRBJ2-3|TRBV18|.
CASSVSGTDTQYF
>TRBJ2-2|TRBV7-9|once
CASSSPRGQNTGELFF
>TRBJ1-1|TRBV5-5|.
CASSHMSGSTEAFF
>TRBJ1-2|TRBV7-2|.
CASSSRSGGYGYTF
>TRBJ1-2|TRBV4-2|.
CASSQVEDGIYGYTF
>TRBJ2-1|TRBV2|.
CASSEYGGGRNEQFF
>TRBJ1-1|TRBV14|.
CASSPLTGVGTEAFF
>TRBJ1-6|TRBV6-5|.
CASSTGGNSPLHF
>TRBJ2-2|TRBV3-1/TRBV3-2|.
CASSPFMGGASGELFF
>TRBJ2-2|TRBV4-2|.
CASSQAPGLTNTGELFF
>TRBJ2-5|TRBV7-3|.
CASSVGVLETQYF
>TRBJ2-1|TRBV3-1/TRBV3-2|.
CASSPSPGTGFFYNEQFF
>TRBJ1-5|TRBV5-1|.
CASGTGTLNQPQHF
>TRBJ1-2|TRBV28|.
CATHPAGSLGYTF
>TRBJ2-7|TRBV11-1|.
CASSFDNLYEQYF
>TRBJ2-5|TRBV6-6|.
CASSYSNREETQYF
>TRBJ1-5|TRBV4-2|.
CASSQTTGDSNQPQHF
>TRBJ2-5|TRBV19|.
CASSIYSGEETQYF
>TRBJ1-2|TRBV5-4|.
CASSPRTANGYTF
>TRBJ1-2|TRBV6-5|.
CASRRQGPVYGYTF
>TRBJ2-7|TRBV9|.
CASSPRTGGHEQYF
>TRBJ2-1|TRBV5-1|.
CASSFGSLDNEQFF
>TRBJ2-2|TRBV15|.
CATSRGGSTPGPGELFF
>TRBJ2-7|TRBV10-3|.
CAIRTSGEHYEQYF
>TRBJ2-1|TRBV18|once
CASSPGQGAGEQFF
>TRBJ1-5|TRBV19|.
CASSLDRDQPQHF
>TRBJ1-2|TRBV29-1|.
CSVERTGSDGYTF
>TRBJ2-2|TRBV6-2/TRBV6-3|.
CASSTLRGITGELFF
>TRBJ1-6|TRBV5-1|.
CASSLDDTKLFPLHF
>TRBJ1-5|TRBV25-1|once
CASSDPRSNQPQHF
>TRBJ2-3|TRBV9|.
CASSPQGTDTQYF
>TRBJ2-2|TRBV4-2|.
CASSQKLAGANTGELFF
>TRBJ2-6|TRBV4-3|.
CASSQDRVRSSGANVLTF
>TRBJ2-1|TRBV2|.
CASKGLNEQFF
>TRBJ1-1|TRBV15|.
CATSPLPGSEITEAFF
>TRBJ2-7|TRBV10-3|.
CAISGGPGQDYEQYF